This passage covers 21 T cell receptor beta chains from one sample sequenced in a study of glioma-infiltrating T cells after dendritic cell vaccination. Data came from immunoSEQ multiplex PCR; TCRdb stores just in-frame clones and leaves some out. The repertoire consists of over 55,000 clones, with roughly 79% occurring once and the leading ten covering roughly 7.7%. Sequences were derived from blood, sampled before dendritic cell vaccination. Source of these receptors: a human donor with glioblastoma.

The chain links TRBV5-1 to TRBJ1-6; D is unresolved. The V end was cut by 4 bases, the J end by 9 bases, with 11 bases between. The CDR3 loop spans 13 amino acids. Germline loops: CDR1 SGHRS, CDR2 YFSETQ. The CDR3 reads CASSADGISPLHF. The CDR3 DNA follows: TGCGCCAGCAGCGCAGATGGCATTTCACCCCTCCACTTT.

The genes are TRBV9 and TRBJ1-2; 7 bases are shared with TRBD1. The CDR3 sequence is 16 residues long. The trim removed 2 bases at V and 4 bases at J, leaving 11 bases unmatched. Germline loops: CDR1 SGDLS, CDR2 YYNGEE. The CDR3 coding sequence is TGTGCCAGCAGCGTGGGGGACAGCTCGCTCCTCTATGGCTACACCTTC. This codes for CASSVGDSSLLYGYTF.

V is TRBV23-1 and J is TRBJ2-3; 7 positions match TRBD1. TRBV23-1 belongs to the ORF category, with a function that is uncertain. CDR3 length: 16 residues. V shed 6 bases, J shed 2 bases, and the junction held 11 bases outside the gene matches. The CDR3 loop is CASRHRDRISTDTQYF. CDR3 in DNA: TGCGCCAGCAGACACCGGGACAGAATTTCCACAGATACGCAGTATTTT.

The genes are TRBV7-9 and TRBJ1-5; the D is unclear. Trimming took 2 bases from V and 11 from J, leaving 10 bases between them. This CDR3 is built from 12 residues. The germline gives CDR1 SEHNR, CDR2 FQNEAQ (reference sequence). DNA of the CDR3: TGTGCCAGCAGCTTAAACGGGAGGACCCAGCATTTT. Translated: CASSLNGRTQHF.

The CDR3 DNA sequence: TGTGCCAGCCAGCGAGGACTAGCGGTTTACAATGAGCAGTTCTTC. It is translated as CASQRGLAVYNEQFF. The V call is TRBV6-6, the J call TRBJ2-1; 10 bases align to TRBD2. The CDR3 is 15 residues long. Per germline, CDR1 MNHNY and CDR2 SVGAGI (reference sequence). Trimming cost V 8 bases and J 4 bases; bases outside gene matches: 8.

This sequence joins TRBV7-9 and TRBJ2-1, with D tentatively TRBD1 (5 bases). Germline V gene lookup returns CDR1 SEHNR and CDR2 FQNEAQ (reference sequence). Trimming cost V 8 bases and J 3 bases, with 17 bases left between them. The CDR3 sequence is 15 residues long. In nucleotides, the CDR3 is TGTGCCAGCGGGGATGGGGCAAATAACTACAATGAGCAGTTCTTC. It specifies CASGDGANNYNEQFF.

The gene calls are TRBV5-6 and TRBJ2-5, with D possibly being TRBD1 (6 bases). In germline, CDR1 is SGHDT, CDR2 YYEEEE. Trimming removed 1 base from V and 2 bases from J, with 12 bases in between. This CDR3 is 15 amino acids long. The CDR3 DNA reads as TGTGCCAGCAGCTTGTGGTCAGGGGTACAAGAGACCCAGTACTTC. Translated, it gives CASSLWSGVQETQYF.

The V gene is TRBV5-1, the J gene TRBJ1-3; D remains ambiguous. Trimming stripped 7 bases from V and 8 bases from J, with 16 bases between. This CDR3 is 13 amino acids long. Per germline, CDR1 SGHRS and CDR2 YFSETQ. The CDR3 here is CASGSPEVDTIYF. CDR3 nucleotide sequence: TGCGCCAGCGGGTCTCCAGAGGTAGACACCATATATTTT.

This sequence joins TRBV14 and TRBJ1-2; no reliable D call. V was clipped by 0 bases and J by 8 bases, with 10 bases between them. There are 13 residues in the CDR3. The germline V gene has CDR1 SGHDN and CDR2 FVKESK. The CDR3 reads CASSQEISSGYTF. The CDR3, as DNA: TGTGCCAGCAGCCAAGAAATCTCGAGCGGCTACACCTTC.

The chain has TRBV2 and TRBJ1-5, with 12 bases that match TRBD1. Germline loops: CDR1 SNHLY, CDR2 FYNNEI. CDR3 length equals 19 residues. V lost 7 bases, J lost 0 bases, and 13 bases stayed unmatched. The CDR3 loop reads CASKAKPGQGANSNQPQHF. The CDR3 DNA is TGTGCCAGCAAAGCGAAGCCGGGACAGGGGGCGAATAGCAATCAGCCCCAGCATTTT.

CDR3 sequence (DNA): TGTGCCAGCAGCTTAGGACAGGGGGCGGGGGAGACCCAGTACTTC. Its translation is CASSLGQGAGETQYF. The genes are TRBV7-2 and TRBJ2-5; 10 bases are shared with TRBD1. Trimming cost V 1 base and J 5 bases; bases outside gene matches: 4. The CDR3 is 15 residues long. From germline, CDR1 is SGHTA and CDR2 FQGNSA.

The chain employs TRBV7-9 and TRBJ1-2; D is perhaps TRBD1 (6 bases). CDR1 SEHNR and CDR2 FQNEAQ come from the germline V gene (reference sequence). The CDR3 extends over 15 amino acids. The V and J ends lost 1 base and 6 bases respectively, with 15 bases between them. The CDR3 reads CASSLVGTTKNGYTF. CDR3 coding DNA: TGTGCCAGCAGCTTAGTAGGGACAACTAAGAATGGCTACACCTTC.

The chain joins TRBV6-1 to TRBJ2-5; D ambiguous. The J call may be faulty, since TRBJ2-7 better matches the DNA end. CDR1 is MNHNS, CDR2 SASEGT, per germline. The CDR3 consists of 14 residues. The CDR3 loop is CATYQVSLTYEQYF. CDR3 DNA sequence: TGTGCCACCTACCAGGTTTCACTTACCTACGAGCAGTACTTC.

This chain links TRBV4-1 with TRBJ1-5, with TRBD1 identical over 7 bases. CDR1 MGHRA and CDR2 YSYEKL come from the germline V gene. The CDR3 sequence is 14 residues long. V shed 4 bases and J 5 bases; nucleotides not matched to a gene: 5. As DNA, the CDR3 is TGCGCCAGCAGCCTTGGGACAGCCTATCAGCCCCAGCATTTT. Protein sequence: CASSLGTAYQPQHF.

V is TRBV7-3 and J is TRBJ1-1; D may be TRBD1 (6 bases). Germline CDR1 and CDR2: SGHTA and FQGTGA. The germline V and J ends were trimmed by 1 base and 4 bases, with 7 bases remaining between them. The CDR3 contains 13 residues. In DNA form, the CDR3 reads TGTGCCAGCAGCTTAAGAGGGGGCACTGAAGCTTTCTTT. Encoded protein: CASSLRGGTEAFF.

J is TRBJ1-1 and V is TRBV6-5, with D possibly being TRBD1 (6 bases). Per germline, CDR1 MNHEY and CDR2 SVGAGI. Trimming removed 6 bases from V and 4 bases from J, with 12 bases in between. The CDR3 has 13 amino acids. The CDR3 here is CASRTKTGTEAFF. DNA for the CDR3: TGTGCCAGCAGGACGAAGACAGGCACTGAAGCTTTCTTT.

The CDR3 reads CASSFPQTAGNTIYF. CDR3 nucleotide sequence: TGTGCCAGCAGTTTCCCCCAAACTGCTGGAAACACCATATATTTT. This chain connects TRBV28 to TRBJ1-3; no reliable D call. This CDR3 region has 15 residues. V lost 3 bases and J lost 2, with 11 bases in between. Germline CDR1 is MDHEN and CDR2 is SYDVKM.

The CDR3 nucleotides read TGTGCCAGCAGACGACAGGGGGACACAGATACGCAGTATTTT. Amino acid sequence: CASRRQGDTDTQYF. V and J are TRBV5-5 and TRBJ2-3; 9 nucleotides line up with TRBD1. The CDR3 spans 14 residues. The J segment lost 2 bases and the V segment lost 5 bases, leaving 3 bases of the junction unmatched. From germline, CDR1 is SGHKS and CDR2 YYEKEE (reference sequence).

The sample holds one count of this clone. The chain has TRBV25-1 and TRBJ2-3; D is possibly TRBD1 (5 bases). The CDR3 runs to 15 residues. V was pared by 3 bases and J by 8 bases, with 18 bases between. CDR1 is MGHDK and CDR2 is SYGVNS in the germline V gene. CDR3 in amino acids: CASSEILTGVPTQYF. CDR3 nucleotides: TGTGCCAGCAGTGAGATCCTAACAGGAGTTCCTACGCAGTATTTT.

The chain's CDR3 is CASSPYQGADQPQHF. In DNA form, the CDR3 reads TGTGCCAGCTCACCGTATCAGGGGGCCGATCAGCCCCAGCATTTT. The chain has TRBV18 and TRBJ1-5; 8 bases agree with TRBD1. Germline CDR1 KGHSH, CDR2 LQKENI. V gave up 3 bases and J gave up 5 bases; unmatched junction bases: 6. The CDR3 length is 15 residues.

This sequence joins TRBV2 and TRBJ2-1, with 8 bases that match TRBD2. V was pared by 3 bases and J by 7 bases, with 8 bases of the junction left unmatched. Germline values: CDR1 SNHLY, CDR2 FYNNEI. This CDR3 spans 15 amino acids. This CDR3 is CASSDGGGPWNEQFF. CDR3 coding DNA: TGTGCCAGCAGTGACGGGGGGGGGCCGTGGAATGAGCAGTTCTTC.